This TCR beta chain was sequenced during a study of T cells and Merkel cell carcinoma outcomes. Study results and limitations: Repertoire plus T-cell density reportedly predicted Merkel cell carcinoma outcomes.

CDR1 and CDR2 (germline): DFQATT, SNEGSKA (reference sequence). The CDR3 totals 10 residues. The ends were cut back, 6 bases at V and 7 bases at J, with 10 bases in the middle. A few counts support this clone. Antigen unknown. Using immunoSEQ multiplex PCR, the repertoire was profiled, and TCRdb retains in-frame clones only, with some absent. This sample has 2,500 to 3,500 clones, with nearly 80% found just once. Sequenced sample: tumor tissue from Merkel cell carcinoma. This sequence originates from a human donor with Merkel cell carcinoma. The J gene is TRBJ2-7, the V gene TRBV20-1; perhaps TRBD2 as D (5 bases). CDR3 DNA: TGCAGTGCCTTGGGAGCGGAGCAGTACTTC. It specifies CSALGAEQYF.